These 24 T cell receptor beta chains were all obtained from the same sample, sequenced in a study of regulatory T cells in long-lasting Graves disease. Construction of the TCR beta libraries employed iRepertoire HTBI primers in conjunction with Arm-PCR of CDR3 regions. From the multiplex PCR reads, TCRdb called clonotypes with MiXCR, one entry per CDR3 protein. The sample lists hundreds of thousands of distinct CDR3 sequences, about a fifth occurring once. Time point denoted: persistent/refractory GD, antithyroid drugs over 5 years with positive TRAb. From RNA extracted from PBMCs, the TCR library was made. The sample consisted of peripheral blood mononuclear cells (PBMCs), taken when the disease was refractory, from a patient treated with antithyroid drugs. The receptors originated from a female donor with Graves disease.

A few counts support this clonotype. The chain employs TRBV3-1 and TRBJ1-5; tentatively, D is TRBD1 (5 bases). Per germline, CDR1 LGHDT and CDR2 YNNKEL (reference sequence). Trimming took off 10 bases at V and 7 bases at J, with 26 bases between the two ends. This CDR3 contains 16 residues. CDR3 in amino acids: CANRPTQGLLWQPQHF. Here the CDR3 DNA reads TGTGCCAACCGCCCCACCCAGGGCCTCTTATGGCAGCCCCAGCATTTT.

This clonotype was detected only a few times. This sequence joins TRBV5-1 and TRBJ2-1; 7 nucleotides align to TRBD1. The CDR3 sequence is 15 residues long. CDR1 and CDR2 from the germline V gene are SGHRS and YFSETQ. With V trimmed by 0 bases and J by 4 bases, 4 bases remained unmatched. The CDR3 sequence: CASSLEGQPYNEQFF. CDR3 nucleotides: TGCGCCAGCAGCTTGGAGGGACAGCCTTACAATGAGCAGTTCTTC.

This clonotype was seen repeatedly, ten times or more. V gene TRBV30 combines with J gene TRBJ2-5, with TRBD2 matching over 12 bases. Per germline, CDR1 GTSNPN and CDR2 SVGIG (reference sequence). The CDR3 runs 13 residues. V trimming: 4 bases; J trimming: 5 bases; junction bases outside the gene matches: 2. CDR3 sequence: CAWTSGRVETQYF. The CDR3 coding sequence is TGTGCCTGGACTAGCGGGAGGGTTGAGACCCAGTACTTC.

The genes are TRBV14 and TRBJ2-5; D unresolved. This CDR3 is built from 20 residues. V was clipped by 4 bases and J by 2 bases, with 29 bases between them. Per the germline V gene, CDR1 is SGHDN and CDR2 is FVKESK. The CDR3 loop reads CASSPLTPTTSMVVQETQYF. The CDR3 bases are TGTGCCAGCAGCCCCCTAACCCCCACTACGTCGATGGTCGTTCAAGAGACCCAGTACTTC. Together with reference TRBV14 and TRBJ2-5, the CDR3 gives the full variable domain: EAGVTQFPSHSVIEKGQTVTLRCDPISGHDNLYWYRRVMGKEIKFLLHFVKESKQDESGMPNNRFLAERTGGTYSTLKVQPAELEDSGVYFCASSPLTPTTSMVVQETQYFGPGTRLLVL.

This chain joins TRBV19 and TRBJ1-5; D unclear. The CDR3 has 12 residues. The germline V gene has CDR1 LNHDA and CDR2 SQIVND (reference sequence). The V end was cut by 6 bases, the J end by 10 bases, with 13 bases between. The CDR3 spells CASSNPDPPQHF. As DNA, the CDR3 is TGTGCCAGTAGCAACCCTGATCCCCCCCAGCATTTT.

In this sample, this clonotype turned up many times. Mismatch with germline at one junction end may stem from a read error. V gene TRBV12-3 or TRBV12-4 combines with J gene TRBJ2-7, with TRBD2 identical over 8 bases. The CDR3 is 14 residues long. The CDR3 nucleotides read TGTGCCAGCAGCTTAGGGCGGGGGGCCTACGAGCAGTACTTC. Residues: CASSLGRGAYEQYF.

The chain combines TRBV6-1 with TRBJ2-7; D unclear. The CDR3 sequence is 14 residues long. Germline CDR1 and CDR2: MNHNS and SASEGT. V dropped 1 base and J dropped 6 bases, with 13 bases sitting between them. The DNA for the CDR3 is TGTGCCAGCAGTGAAGATATTGGAGTTTTCGAGCAGTACTTC. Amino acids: CASSEDIGVFEQYF.

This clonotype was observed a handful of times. The CDR3, as DNA: TGCAGCGTCGGAGTGGGGCCAACCACCGGGACAGGGGGTGCCGAGCAGTACTTC. Its protein is CSVGVGPTTGTGGAEQYF. V gene TRBV29-1 combines with J gene TRBJ2-7; 11 nucleotides match TRBD1. This CDR3 contains 18 residues. Germline V gene data show CDR1 as SQVTM and CDR2 as ANQGSEA. Trimming took 6 bases from V and 6 from J; bases not matched to a gene: 22.

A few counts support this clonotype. The chain's CDR3 is CASSQTVTWGTEAFF. CDR3 nucleotides: TGTGCCAGCAGTCAGACAGTAACTTGGGGAACTGAAGCTTTCTTT. The rearrangement joins TRBV27 to TRBJ1-1, with D tentatively TRBD1 (5 bases). The germline V and J ends were trimmed by 5 bases and 5 bases, with 18 bases remaining between them. CDR1 is MNHEY, CDR2 SMNVEV, per germline (reference sequence). CDR3 length: 15 residues.

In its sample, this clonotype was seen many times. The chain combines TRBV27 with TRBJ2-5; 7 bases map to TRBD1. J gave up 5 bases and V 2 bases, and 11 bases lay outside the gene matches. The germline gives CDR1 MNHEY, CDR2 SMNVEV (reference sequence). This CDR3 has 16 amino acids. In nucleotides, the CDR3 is TGTGCCAGCAGTTTAAACCCAGGGGGTGTTGTGGAGACCCAGTACTTC. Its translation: CASSLNPGGVVETQYF.

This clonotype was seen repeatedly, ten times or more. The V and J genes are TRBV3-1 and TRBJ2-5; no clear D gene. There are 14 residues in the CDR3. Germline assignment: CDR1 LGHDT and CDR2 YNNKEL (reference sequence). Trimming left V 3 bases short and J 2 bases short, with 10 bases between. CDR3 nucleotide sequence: TGTGCCAGCAGCCACATCCGTCGGCAAGAGACCCAGTACTTC. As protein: CASSHIRRQETQYF.

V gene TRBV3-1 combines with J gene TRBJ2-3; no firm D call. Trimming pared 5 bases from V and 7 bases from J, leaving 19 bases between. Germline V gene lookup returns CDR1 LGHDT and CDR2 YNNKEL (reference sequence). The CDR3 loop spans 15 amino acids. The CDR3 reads CASSFNDGSDNTQYF. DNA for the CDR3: TGTGCCAGCAGCTTTAACGACGGATCCGACAATACGCAGTATTTT.

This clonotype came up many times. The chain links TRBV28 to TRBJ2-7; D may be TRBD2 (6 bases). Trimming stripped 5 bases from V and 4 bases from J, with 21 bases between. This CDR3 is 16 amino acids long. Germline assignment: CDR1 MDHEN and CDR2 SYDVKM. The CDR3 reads CASSGISVGGRYEQYF. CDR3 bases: TGTGCCAGCAGTGGGATTTCTGTGGGAGGTCGATACGAGCAGTACTTC.

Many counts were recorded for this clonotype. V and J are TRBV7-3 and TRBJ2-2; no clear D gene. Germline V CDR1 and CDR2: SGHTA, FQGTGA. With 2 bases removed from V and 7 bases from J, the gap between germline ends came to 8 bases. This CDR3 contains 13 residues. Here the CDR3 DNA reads TGTGCCAGCAGCTTAGAGGTTAGCGGGGAGCTGTTTTTT. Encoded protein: CASSLEVSGELFF. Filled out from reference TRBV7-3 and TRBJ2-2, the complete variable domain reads GAGVSQTPSNKVTEKGKYVELRCDPISGHTALYWYRQSLGQGPEFLIYFQGTGAADDSGLPNDRFFAVRPEGSVSTLKIQRTERGDSAVYLCASSLEVSGELFFGEGSRLTVL.

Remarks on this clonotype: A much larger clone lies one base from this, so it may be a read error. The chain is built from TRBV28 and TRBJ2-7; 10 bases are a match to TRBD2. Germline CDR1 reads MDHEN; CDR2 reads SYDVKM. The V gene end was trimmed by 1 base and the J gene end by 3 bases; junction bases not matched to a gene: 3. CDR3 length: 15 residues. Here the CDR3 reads CASSLSAGGLYEQYF. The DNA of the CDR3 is TGTGCCAGCAGTTTATCAGCGGGAGGGCTCTACGAGCAGTACTTC.

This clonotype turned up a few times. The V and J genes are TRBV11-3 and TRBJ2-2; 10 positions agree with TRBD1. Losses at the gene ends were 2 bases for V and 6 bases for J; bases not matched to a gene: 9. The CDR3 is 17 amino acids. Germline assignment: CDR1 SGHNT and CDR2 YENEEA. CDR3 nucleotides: TGTGCCAGCAGCTTACGAGGGACAGGGGTCGGTCCCGGGGAGCTGTTTTTT. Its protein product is CASSLRGTGVGPGELFF.

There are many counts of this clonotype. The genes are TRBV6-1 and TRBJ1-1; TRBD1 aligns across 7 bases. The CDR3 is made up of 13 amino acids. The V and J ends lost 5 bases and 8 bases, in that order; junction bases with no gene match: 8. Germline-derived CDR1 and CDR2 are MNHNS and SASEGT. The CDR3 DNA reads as TGTGCCAGCAGTCAATTTAGACAGGGCGAAGCTTTCTTT. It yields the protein CASSQFRQGEAFF.

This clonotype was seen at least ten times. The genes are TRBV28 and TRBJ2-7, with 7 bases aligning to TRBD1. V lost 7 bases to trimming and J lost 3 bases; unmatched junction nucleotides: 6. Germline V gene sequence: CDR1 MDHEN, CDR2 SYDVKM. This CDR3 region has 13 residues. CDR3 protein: CASTRTGDYEQYF. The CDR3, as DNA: TGTGCCAGCACTAGGACAGGCGACTACGAGCAGTACTTC. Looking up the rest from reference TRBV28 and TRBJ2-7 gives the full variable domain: DVKVTQSSRYLVKRTGEKVFLECVQDMDHENMFWYRQDPGLGLRLIYFSYDVKMKEKGDIPEGYSVSREKKERFSLILESASTNQTSMYLCASTRTGDYEQYFGPGTRLTVT.

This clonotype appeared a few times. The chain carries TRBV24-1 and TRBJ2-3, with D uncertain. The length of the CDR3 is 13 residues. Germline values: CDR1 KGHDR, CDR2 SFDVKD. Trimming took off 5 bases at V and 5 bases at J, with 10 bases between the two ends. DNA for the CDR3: TGTGCCACCAGTGGCTCGGGTGGAGATACGCAGTATTTT. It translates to CATSGSGGDTQYF.

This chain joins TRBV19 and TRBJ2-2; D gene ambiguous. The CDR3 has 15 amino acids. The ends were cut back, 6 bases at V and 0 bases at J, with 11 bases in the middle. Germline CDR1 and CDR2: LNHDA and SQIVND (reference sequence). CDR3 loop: CASSPSAPNTGELFF. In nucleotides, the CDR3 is TGTGCCAGTAGCCCCAGCGCCCCGAACACCGGGGAGCTGTTTTTT.

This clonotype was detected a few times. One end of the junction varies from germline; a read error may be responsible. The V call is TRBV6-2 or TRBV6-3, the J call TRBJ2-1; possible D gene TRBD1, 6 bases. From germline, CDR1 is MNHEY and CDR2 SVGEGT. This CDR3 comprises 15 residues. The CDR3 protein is CASRLGAYSHNEQFF. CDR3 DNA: TGTGCCAGCAGATTGGGGGCTTACTCCCACAATGAGCAGTTCTTC.

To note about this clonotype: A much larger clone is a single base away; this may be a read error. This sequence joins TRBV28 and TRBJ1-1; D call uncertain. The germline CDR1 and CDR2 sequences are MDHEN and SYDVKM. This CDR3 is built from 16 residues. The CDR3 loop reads CVSSLFPPLKNTEAFF. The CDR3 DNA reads TGTGTCAGCAGTTTATTTCCCCCCTTGAAGAACACTGAAGCTTTCTTT.

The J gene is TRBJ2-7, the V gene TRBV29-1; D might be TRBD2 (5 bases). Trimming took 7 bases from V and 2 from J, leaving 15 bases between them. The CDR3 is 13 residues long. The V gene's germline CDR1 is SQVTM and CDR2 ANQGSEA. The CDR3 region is CSAQDSLTYEQYF. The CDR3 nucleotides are TGCAGCGCCCAGGACTCATTAACCTACGAGCAGTACTTC.

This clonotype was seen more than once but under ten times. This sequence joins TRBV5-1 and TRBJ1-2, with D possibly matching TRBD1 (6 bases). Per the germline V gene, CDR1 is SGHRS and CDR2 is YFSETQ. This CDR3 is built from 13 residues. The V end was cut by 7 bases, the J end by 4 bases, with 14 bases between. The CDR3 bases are TGCGCCAGCCAGGGGCCGGGGGCCTATGGCTACACCTTC. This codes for CASQGPGAYGYTF. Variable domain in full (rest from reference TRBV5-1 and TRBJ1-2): KAGVTQTPRYLIKTRGQQVTLSCSPISGHRSVSWYQQTPGQGLQFLFEYFSETQRNKGNFPGRFSGRQFSNSRSEMNVSTLELGDSALYLCASQGPGAYGYTFGSGTRLTVV.